The TCR beta chain under discussion was sequenced for a study of T cells after yellow fever vaccination. Overall study context: Preparing low-cell-number fractions relied on SMART-Seq v4 Ultra Low Input.

Production of TCR cDNA was by 5'RACE template switching, which also added a universal primer site and UMIs. TCRdb redid the calling of the 5' RACE reads with MiXCR, one entry per CDR3 protein. The sample lists about 550,000 distinct CDR3 sequences; less than 20% were seen once. CDR1 MDHEN and CDR2 SYDVKM come from the germline V gene. The CDR3 sequence is 17 residues long. Trimming shortened V by 4 bases and J by 0 bases, and 16 bases separated the two germline ends. Sample: PBMCs, taken 15 days after the yellow fever booster vaccination. The V call is TRBV28, the J call TRBJ1-5; unclear D gene. This sequence originates from a man aged 30 to 39 who received the YFV17D yellow fever vaccine. CDR3 DNA: TGTGCCAGCAGTTACCCCTCGGCGGCTTATAGCAATCAGCCCCAGCATTTT. It yields the protein CASSYPSAAYSNQPQHF.